This passage covers 13 T cell receptor beta chains from one sample sequenced in a study of post-analysis software for immune sequencing data. Study conclusions and caveats: Higher frequency in patients than in controls was seen for a handful of TRBV segments, with TRBV5-6, TRBV5-1 and TRBV20-1 among them.

What these receptors recognize is not known. Sequencing libraries made from TCR beta cDNA carried unique molecular identifiers. TCRdb passed the PCR reads through MiXCR, listing each CDR3 protein once. The table records roughly 600,000 distinct CDR3 sequences, roughly 46% of them present only once. Sequenced material: blood. The receptors come from a girl between 5 and 17 years old with multiple sclerosis.

The chain has TRBV29-1 and TRBJ2-1; 11 bases fit TRBD2. Germline V gene lookup returns CDR1 SQVTM and CDR2 ANQGSEA. After removal of 1 base from V and 9 bases from J, the junction contained 8 bases not matched to a gene. This CDR3 region has 15 residues. The DNA of the CDR3 is TGCAGCGTTGAAGGGGCTAGCGGGAGGATGGTTGAGCAGTTCTTC. As protein: CSVEGASGRMVEQFF.

V gene TRBV5-1 combines with J gene TRBJ2-1, with 7 bases that match TRBD1. The CDR3 extends over 12 amino acids. The trim removed 3 bases at V and 10 bases at J, leaving 4 bases unmatched. Looked up from germline, CDR1 is SGHRS and CDR2 is YFSETQ. CDR3 amino acids: CASSSTGFEQFF. The CDR3 DNA reads TGCGCCAGCAGCTCGACAGGGTTCGAGCAGTTCTTC. The full variable domain, in which reference TRBV5-1 and TRBJ2-1 provide the parts outside the CDR3, is KAGVTQTPRYLIKTRGQQVTLSCSPISGHRSVSWYQQTPGQGLQFLFEYFSETQRNKGNFPGRFSGRQFSNSRSEMNVSTLELGDSALYLCASSSTGFEQFFGPGTRLTVL.

This sequence joins TRBV4-2 and TRBJ1-1; D is ambiguous. In germline, CDR1 is LGHNA, CDR2 YNFKEQ. V was cut by 0 bases and J by 5 bases, with 10 bases left in between. This CDR3 is built from 14 residues. In DNA form, the CDR3 reads TGTGCCAGCAGCCAAGATCCAAGTGAAACTGAAGCTTTCTTT. Protein sequence: CASSQDPSETEAFF.

This clonotype was detected once. The genes are TRBV5-1 and TRBJ2-5; D not resolved. The DNA matches TRBJ2-7 better at its end, which makes the J call doubtful. CDR3 length: 15 residues. CDR1 is SGHRS and CDR2 is YFSETQ in the germline V gene. CDR3 bases: TGCGCCAGCAGCTTCTCCCTAAGGGATACCTACGAGCAGTACTTC. This gives the protein CASSFSLRDTYEQYF.

In this sample, this clonotype turned up a few times. The rearrangement links TRBV5-1 to TRBJ2-3; 10 nucleotides line up with TRBD2. V was clipped by 4 bases and J by 0 bases; unmatched bases: 5. The germline V gene encodes CDR1 SGHRS and CDR2 YFSETQ. The length of the CDR3 is 16 residues. CDR3 in DNA: TGCGCCAGCAGCGCGGGACTAGCGACTAGCACAGATACGCAGTATTTT. This gives the protein CASSAGLATSTDTQYF.

This rearrangement joins TRBV6-6 to TRBJ2-7, with D perhaps matching TRBD1 or TRBD2 (5 bases each). The CDR3 covers 15 residues. Trimming shortened V by 5 bases and J by 5 bases, and 19 bases separated the two germline ends. Germline lookup yields CDR1 MNHNY and CDR2 SVGAGI (reference sequence). The CDR3 is CASSGGGEGKHEQYF. The CDR3 DNA sequence: TGTGCCAGCAGTGGCGGCGGAGAGGGGAAGCACGAGCAGTACTTC.

Points on this clonotype: A clone one base away is much larger, so this may be a read error. The chain uses TRBV10-3 and TRBJ1-6, with a weak D call TRBD1 (5 bases). This CDR3 has 13 residues. CDR1 is ENHRY and CDR2 is SYGVKD in the germline V gene. This CDR3 reads CAMSENRNSPLHF. CDR3 bases: TGTGCCATGAGTGAGAACAGGAATTCACCCCTCCACTTT.

The chain couples TRBV12-3 or TRBV12-4 to TRBJ2-1; D unclear. V was shortened by 5 bases and J by 5 bases, with 19 bases between the two germline ends. The length of the CDR3 is 16 residues. The CDR3 sequence is CASSRIPRLPNNEQFF. DNA for the CDR3: TGTGCCAGCAGTCGGATCCCCAGGTTACCTAACAATGAGCAGTTCTTC.

J is TRBJ2-3 and V is TRBV2; maybe TRBD1 (6 bases). Germline V gene lookup returns CDR1 SNHLY and CDR2 FYNNEI. CDR3 length equals 16 residues. Trimming shortened V by 0 bases and J by 2 bases, and 12 bases separated the two germline ends. CDR3 in amino acids: CASSEAMTGLTDTQYF. CDR3 coding DNA: TGTGCCAGCAGTGAAGCGATGACAGGCCTCACAGATACGCAGTATTTT.

The rearrangement links TRBV20-1 to TRBJ2-5; D is perhaps TRBD1 or TRBD2 (5 bases each). The CDR3 sequence is 12 residues long. V lost 5 bases and J 1 base, leaving 8 bases between the germline ends. Germline V gives CDR1 DFQATT, CDR2 SNEGSKA (reference sequence). The CDR3 nucleotides read TGCAGTGCTGGGGGATTCCAAGAGACCCAGTACTTC. Translated: CSAGGFQETQYF.

V usage is TRBV10-3 and J usage is TRBJ2-1; no definite D call. The germline CDR1 and CDR2 sequences are ENHRY and SYGVKD. This CDR3 has 12 amino acids. V dropped 3 bases and J dropped 2 bases, with 2 bases sitting between them. The CDR3 is CAISDTYNEQFF. The DNA of the CDR3 is TGTGCCATCAGTGACACCTACAATGAGCAGTTCTTC.

The V gene is TRBV4-2, the J gene TRBJ2-3, with TRBD2 identical over 11 bases. The CDR3 loop spans 18 amino acids. Per the germline V gene, CDR1 is LGHNA and CDR2 is YNFKEQ. Unmatched junction bases numbered 8, after V lost 3 bases and J lost 0 bases. The CDR3 here is CASSHGYGTSGSTDTQYF. The CDR3 DNA reads TGTGCCAGCAGCCATGGATACGGGACTAGCGGTAGCACAGATACGCAGTATTTT.

This clonotype came up a few times. This sequence joins TRBV12-3 or TRBV12-4 and TRBJ2-3, with a tentative D call TRBD1 (5 bases). Trimming took off 0 bases at V and 1 base at J, with 17 bases between the two ends. The CDR3 spans 18 residues. The CDR3 here is CASSLAWGRPGGTDTQYF. For the CDR3, the DNA is TGTGCCAGCAGTTTAGCGTGGGGCCGCCCGGGCGGCACAGATACGCAGTATTTT.